The sequence of this TCR beta chain was determined in a study of shared clonotypes between healthy human individuals. Study conclusions and caveats: When compared with the clonotypes that were shared by all four sorted-subset donors, the non-shared clonotypes turned out to have lower generation probabilities. Though the depth was large, rarefaction showed that sorted-subset sequencing was incomplete.

This CDR3 spans 14 amino acids. Trimming stripped 4 bases from V and 3 bases from J, with 10 bases between. The germline V gene encodes CDR1 SGHNT and CDR2 YYREEE (reference sequence). Selected positively for CCR7 and CD45RO-negative, naive CD8 cells excluded terminally differentiated effector memory CD45RA+ cells. Only Caucasian adults living in Nashville, Tennessee made up the donor group. TCRdb's table, derived via immunoSEQ multiplex PCR, lists solely in-frame clones and lacks some. The table shows millions of clones, with over 85% occurring only once. To note about this clone: The antigen is undetermined.

The source material was naive CD8+ T cells sorted from blood. The chain employs TRBV5-4 and TRBJ2-2, with D possibly TRBD1 on 6 matching bases. This sequence was found in a man between 18 and 29 years old in good health. Here the CDR3 DNA reads TGTGCCAGCAGCGATGCAGGGGACACCGGGGAGCTGTTTTTT. It is translated as CASSDAGDTGELFF.